Shown below are 21 T cell receptor beta chains from a single sample sequenced in a study of T cell responses to AZD1222 COVID-19 vaccine. The assay was immunoSEQ multiplex PCR, and TCRdb's table has in-frame clones only and misses some. The table includes around 180,000 clones, around 94% detected once. The sample was peripheral blood, taken 28 days after the second AZD1222 dose. All receptors derive from an adult who received the AZD1222 COVID-19 vaccine.

This clone was seen only a few times. This chain connects TRBV7-3 to TRBJ1-1, with D perhaps matching TRBD1 (5 bases). This CDR3 has 13 residues. Looked up from germline, CDR1 is SGHTA and CDR2 is FQGTGA. Trimming cost V 5 bases and J 5 bases, with 12 bases left between them. CDR3 DNA sequence: TGTGCCAGCAGCGCCCAGGGCGGAACTGAAGCTTTCTTT. Its translation: CASSAQGGTEAFF.

The chain has TRBV6-5 and TRBJ2-7, with a tentative D call TRBD2 (6 bases). Trimming left V 5 bases short and J 4 bases short, with 15 bases between. The CDR3 covers 14 residues. In germline, CDR1 is MNHEY, CDR2 SVGAGI. The CDR3 is CASSRLETGYEQYF. CDR3 in DNA: TGTGCCAGCAGTCGACTAGAAACCGGATACGAGCAGTACTTC.

This chain links TRBV7-8 with TRBJ1-6; 8 positions agree with TRBD1. V trimming: 0 bases; J trimming: 9 bases; junction bases outside the gene matches: 10. The germline gives CDR1 SGHVS, CDR2 FQNEAQ. There are 17 residues in the CDR3. CDR3 nucleotide sequence: TGTGCCAGCAGCTTAGCATTCGGGCAGGGGGCTAGTTCACCCCTCCACTTT. As protein: CASSLAFGQGASSPLHF.

The chain couples TRBV7-6 to TRBJ2-7, with unresolved D. CDR1 is SGHVS and CDR2 is FNYEAQ in the germline V gene. CDR3 length: 15 residues. V lost 1 base and J lost 2, with 12 bases in between. The CDR3 here is CASSLEEYGPYEQYF. DNA of the CDR3: TGTGCCAGCAGCTTAGAAGAATACGGCCCCTACGAGCAGTACTTC. Variable domain in full (rest from reference TRBV7-6 and TRBJ2-7): GAGVSQSPRYKVTKRGQDVALRCDPISGHVSLYWYRQALGQGPEFLTYFNYEAQQDKSGLPNDRFSAERPEGSISTLTIQRTEQRDSAMYRCASSLEEYGPYEQYFGPGTRLTVT.

J is TRBJ1-6 and V is TRBV23-1; D might be TRBD1 (5 bases). TRBV23-1 is known as an ORF, though its function is uncertain. This CDR3 is 17 amino acids long. V lost 2 bases and J lost 6, with 17 bases in between. The CDR3 DNA sequence: TGCGCCAGCAGTCAACTCGTGAGGGGACGAGGTAATTCACCCCTCCACTTT. Encoded protein: CASSQLVRGRGNSPLHF.

The rearrangement joins TRBV28 to TRBJ2-3; D gene unclear. Trimming took 9 bases from V and 5 from J, leaving 15 bases between them. CDR1 is MDHEN, CDR2 SYDVKM, per germline. This CDR3 comprises 13 residues. In nucleotides, the CDR3 is TGTGCCAGTCAAATCCGGGCTAAAGATACGCAGTATTTT. Translated: CASQIRAKDTQYF. Variable domain in full (rest from reference TRBV28 and TRBJ2-3): DVKVTQSSRYLVKRTGEKVFLECVQDMDHENMFWYRQDPGLGLRLIYFSYDVKMKEKGDIPEGYSVSREKKERFSLILESASTNQTSMYLCASQIRAKDTQYFGPGTRLTVL.

The chain couples TRBV6-6 to TRBJ1-2, with D possibly being TRBD1 (5 bases). Germline V lookup: CDR1 MNHNY, CDR2 SVGAGI (reference sequence). This CDR3 has 13 residues. V was trimmed by 7 bases and J by 4 bases, leaving 13 bases between them. CDR3 sequence (DNA): TGTGCCAGCAACGTTAGGGGATCCTATGGCTACACCTTC. It codes for CASNVRGSYGYTF.

The chain joins TRBV5-6 to TRBJ1-6, with D uncertain. The CDR3 covers 12 residues. The V end lost 1 base, the J end lost 12 bases, and 8 bases lay between the germline ends. CDR1 is SGHDT, CDR2 YYEEEE, per germline. In nucleotides, the CDR3 is TGTGCCAGCAGCTTGCTTTTTATACCCCTCCACTTT. It yields the protein CASSLLFIPLHF.

The genes are TRBV6-1 and TRBJ1-1, with 10 bases matching TRBD1. V dropped 2 bases and J dropped 5; count of bases not matched to a gene: 5. Germline CDR1 is MNHNS and CDR2 is SASEGT. This CDR3 is built from 15 residues. The CDR3 DNA sequence: TGTGCCAGCAGTGAAAGACAGGGGGCTCGGACTGAAGCTTTCTTT. It translates to CASSERQGARTEAFF.

The chain combines TRBV7-2 with TRBJ2-2; TRBD2 aligns across 7 bases. The junction had 6 bases not matched to a gene; V was cut back by 2 bases and J by 3 bases. Germline loops: CDR1 SGHTA, CDR2 FQGNSA. The CDR3 covers 16 residues. The CDR3 here is CASSLRGGAYTGELFF. DNA of the CDR3: TGTGCCAGCAGCTTAAGGGGAGGGGCCTACACCGGGGAGCTGTTTTTT.

The chain uses TRBV9 and TRBJ1-1; no firm D call. Trimming shortened V by 2 bases and J by 1 base, and 18 bases separated the two germline ends. This CDR3 is 17 amino acids long. The germline V gene encodes CDR1 SGDLS and CDR2 YYNGEE. The CDR3 DNA is TGTGCCAGCAGCGTGGTCCTGAGGGCAGAGAGGAACACTGAAGCTTTCTTT. Amino acids: CASSVVLRAERNTEAFF.

V and J are TRBV9 and TRBJ2-3; tentative D call: TRBD1 (5 bases). The ends were cut back, 5 bases at V and 5 bases at J, with 12 bases in the middle. Germline values: CDR1 SGDLS, CDR2 YYNGEE. The CDR3 is 13 residues long. CDR3 sequence reads: CASSGLRGDTQYF. CDR3 coding DNA: TGTGCCAGCAGTGGGCTTAGGGGAGATACGCAGTATTTT. Full variable domain (outside the CDR3, taken from reference TRBV9 and TRBJ2-3): DSGVTQTPKHLITATGQRVTLRCSPRSGDLSVYWYQQSLDQGLQFLIQYYNGEERAKGNILERFSAQQFPDLHSELNLSSLELGDSALYFCASSGLRGDTQYFGPGTRLTVL.

The rearrangement links TRBV10-3 to TRBJ1-4, with 10 bases aligning to TRBD1. In germline, CDR1 is ENHRY, CDR2 SYGVKD. Trimming took 0 bases from V and 5 from J; bases not matched to a gene: 3. The CDR3 is 16 residues long. The CDR3 nucleotides read TGTGCCATCAGTGAGTCCGGACAGGGGGGGAATGAAAAACTGTTTTTT. Residues: CAISESGQGGNEKLFF.

This chain joins TRBV27 and TRBJ2-1; 9 nucleotides agree with TRBD1. The CDR3 covers 13 residues. V was clipped by 5 bases and J by 7 bases; unmatched bases: 3. Germline values: CDR1 MNHEY, CDR2 SMNVEV (reference sequence). CDR3 in DNA: TGTGCCAGCAGTGCAGGGACAGGGAATGAGCAGTTCTTC. Translating gives CASSAGTGNEQFF.

This clone occurred once. CDR3 loop: CASSFKLFYNEQFF. The CDR3 bases are TGTGCCAGCAGCTTTAAGCTTTTTTACAATGAGCAGTTCTTC. This chain connects TRBV11-3 to TRBJ2-1, with D unresolved. The length of the CDR3 is 14 residues. The germline V gene has CDR1 SGHNT and CDR2 YENEEA. The V end lost 3 bases, the J end lost 4 bases, and 10 bases lay between the germline ends.

This clone was seen only once. The chain combines TRBV25-1 with TRBJ1-1; 10 bases are shared with TRBD1. J was trimmed by 5 bases and V by 4 bases; bases with no gene match: 7. Looked up from germline, CDR1 is MGHDK and CDR2 is SYGVNS. This CDR3 region has 15 residues. The CDR3, as DNA: TGTGCCAGCAGTGGGGGGACAGGGGTGGGTACTGAAGCTTTCTTT. This gives the protein CASSGGTGVGTEAFF. Combining the CDR3 with reference TRBV25-1 and TRBJ1-1 gives the whole variable domain EADIYQTPRYLVIGTGKKITLECSQTMGHDKMYWYQQDPGMELHLIHYSYGVNSTEKGDLSSESTVSRIRTEHFPLTLESARPSHTSQYLCASSGGTGVGTEAFFGQGTRLTVV.

This chain links TRBV29-1 with TRBJ1-4; D ambiguous. This CDR3 spans 13 amino acids. Germline V gives CDR1 SQVTM, CDR2 ANQGSEA. The V end was cut by 7 bases, the J end by 7 bases, with 16 bases between. DNA for the CDR3: TGCAGCGCCAAAGGGTGGGTGGGTGAAAAACTGTTTTTT. Its translation is CSAKGWVGEKLFF.

The chain links TRBV5-1 to TRBJ2-7, with TRBD2 matching over 7 bases. The CDR3 consists of 14 residues. V lost 0 bases, J lost 4 bases, and 4 bases stayed unmatched. CDR1 and CDR2 (germline): SGHRS, YFSETQ. CDR3 in amino acids: CASSLAGGRYEQYF. As DNA, the CDR3 is TGCGCCAGCAGCTTGGCGGGGGGTCGGTACGAGCAGTACTTC.

Of note for this clone: Different DNA sequences within this sample yield the same CDR3. The CDR3 region is CASSQAGYGYTF. CDR3 in DNA: TGCGCCAGCAGCCAAGCAGGGTATGGCTACACCTTC. The chain links TRBV4-1 to TRBJ1-2; maybe TRBD1 (5 bases). V was clipped by 1 base and J by 5 bases, with 5 bases between them. The CDR3 is 12 amino acids. The germline V gene has CDR1 MGHRA and CDR2 YSYEKL.

The V call is TRBV11-2, the J call TRBJ2-3; D gene unclear. Per the germline V gene, CDR1 is SGHAT and CDR2 is FQNNGV. Trimming removed 1 base at V and 0 bases at J, with 8 bases between. The CDR3 sequence is 15 residues long. CDR3 residues: CASSLVPGSTDTQYF. The CDR3 DNA reads TGTGCCAGCAGCTTAGTCCCGGGTAGCACAGATACGCAGTATTTT.

The table lists this clone with a count of one. The J gene is TRBJ2-5, the V gene TRBV7-2; D remains unclear. This CDR3 is 14 amino acids long. V lost 4 bases and J lost 5, with 14 bases in between. Germline lookup yields CDR1 SGHTA and CDR2 FQGNSA. CDR3 sequence reads: CASSSRVGVETQYF. Written as DNA, the CDR3 is TGTGCCAGCAGCTCCCGGGTCGGAGTCGAGACCCAGTACTTC.